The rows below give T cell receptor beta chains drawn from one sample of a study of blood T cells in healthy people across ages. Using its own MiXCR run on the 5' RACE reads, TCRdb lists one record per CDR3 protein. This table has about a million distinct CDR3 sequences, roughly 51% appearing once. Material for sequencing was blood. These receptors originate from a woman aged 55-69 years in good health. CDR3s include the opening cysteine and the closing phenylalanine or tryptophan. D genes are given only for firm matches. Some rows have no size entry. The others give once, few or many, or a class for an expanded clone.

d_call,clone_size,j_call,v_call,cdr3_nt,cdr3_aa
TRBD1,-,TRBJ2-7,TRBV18,TGTGCCAGCTCACCACCCGGGACAGGGTCAAACGAGCAGTACTTC,CASSPPGTGSNEQYF
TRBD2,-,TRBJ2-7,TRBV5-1,TGCGCCAGCAGCCTCCTTTCCGGGACTAGTCTGTCCTACGAGCAGTACTTC,CASSLLSGTSLSYEQYF
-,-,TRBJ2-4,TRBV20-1,TGCAGTGCTGGGTTAGCGGAGGGGGGAAACATTCAGTACTTC,CSAGLAEGGNIQYF
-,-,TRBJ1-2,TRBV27,TGTGCCAGCAGTTTGAAGGGGGGTGGCGGCTATGGCTACACCTTC,CASSLKGGGGYGYTF
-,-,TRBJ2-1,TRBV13,TGTGCCAGCAGCCGAGGGTTTAGCGCCTACAATGAGCAGTTCTTC,CASSRGFSAYNEQFF
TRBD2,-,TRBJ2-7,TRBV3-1,TGTGCCAGCAGCCAAGAGGCCTTCCTCCCCGGGAGGGAGCAGTACTTC,CASSQEAFLPGREQYF
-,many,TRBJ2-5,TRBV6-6,TGTGCCAGCAGTTACCCGGGGAGACAAGAGACCCAGTACTTC,CASSYPGRQETQYF
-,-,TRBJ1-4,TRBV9,TGTGCCAGCAGCGTAGGAGTGACGCCTGGAGCGCAGGAAAAACTGTTTTTT,CASSVGVTPGAQEKLFF
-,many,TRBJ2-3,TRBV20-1,TGCAGTCCGATTCGGGCTAGCCTCCTGAGCACGCAGTATTTT,CSPIRASLLSTQYF
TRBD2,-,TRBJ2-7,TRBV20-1,TGCAGTGCTAGTCCGGGAGGTCCGTTCTACGAGCAGTACTTC,CSASPGGPFYEQYF
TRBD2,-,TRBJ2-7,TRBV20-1,TGCAGTGCTAGAGAGGGACTAGCGGGTCCCGAGCAGTACTTC,CSAREGLAGPEQYF
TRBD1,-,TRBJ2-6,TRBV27,TGTGCCAGCACACAGGGGGTAGGTGGGGCCAACGTCCTGACTTTC,CASTQGVGGANVLTF
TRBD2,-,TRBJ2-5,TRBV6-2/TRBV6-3,TGTGCCAGCAGTCTACTGCGGACTAGTAGGCAAGAGACCCAGTACTTC,CASSLLRTSRQETQYF
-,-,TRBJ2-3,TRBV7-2,TGTGCCAGCAGCCTTCACTCCGGGACTGGCACAGATACGCAGTATTTT,CASSLHSGTGTDTQYF
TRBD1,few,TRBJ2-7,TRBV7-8,TGTGCCAGCAGCCCGGACAGGGGCCGGGGCGAGCAGTACTTC,CASSPDRGRGEQYF
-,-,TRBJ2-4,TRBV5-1,TGCGCCAGCAGCTTGGATACAATGATTGACATTCAGTACTTC,CASSLDTMIDIQYF
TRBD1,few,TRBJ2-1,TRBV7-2,TGTGCCAGCAGCTTTCAGGGGGCGCTCCTCAATGAGCAGTTCTTC,CASSFQGALLNEQFF
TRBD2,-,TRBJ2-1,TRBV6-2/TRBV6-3,TGTGCCAGCAGTTACTCCCCCCCTAGCGGCGTATACAATGAGCAGTTCTTC,CASSYSPPSGVYNEQFF
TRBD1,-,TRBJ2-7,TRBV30,TGTGCCTCTTCGGCCCGGGGACAGTTCCACTACGAGCAGTACTTC,CASSARGQFHYEQYF
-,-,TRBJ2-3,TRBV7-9,TGTGCCAGCGTGGCGGTGAGCACAGATACGCAGTATTTT,CASVAVSTDTQYF
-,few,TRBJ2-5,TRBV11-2,TGTGCCAGCAGCTTAGCCGGCAGCGAAGAGACCCAGTACTTC,CASSLAGSEETQYF
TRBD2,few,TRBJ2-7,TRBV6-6,TGTGCCAGCAGTTACGGGACTAACCCACCCCACGAGCAGTACTTC,CASSYGTNPPHEQYF
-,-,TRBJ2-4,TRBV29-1,TGCAGCGTTCCCGACCCTACTGCCAAAAACATTCAGTACTTC,CSVPDPTAKNIQYF
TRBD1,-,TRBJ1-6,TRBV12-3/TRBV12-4,TGTGCCAGCAGTTTTTTTGGGACAGGGTCTTCACCCCTCCACTTT,CASSFFGTGSSPLHF
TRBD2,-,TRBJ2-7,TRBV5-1,TGCGCCAGCAGCTTGAGTGGCGGGAGACTCGTGGGCGAGCAGTACTTC,CASSLSGGRLVGEQYF
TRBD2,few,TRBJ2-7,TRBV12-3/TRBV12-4,TGTGCCAGCAGGCCCGCCGGGGGGAGTCAGGAGCAGTACTTC,CASRPAGGSQEQYF
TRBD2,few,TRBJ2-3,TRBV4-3,TGCGCCAGCAGCCAGGGGGTTACTAGCGACCCCACAGATACGCAGTATTTT,CASSQGVTSDPTDTQYF
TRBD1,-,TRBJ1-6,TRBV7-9,TGTGCCAGCAGCTTAGGGGACAGGGTCAGCTCACCCCTCCACTTT,CASSLGDRVSSPLHF
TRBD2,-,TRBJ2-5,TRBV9,TGTGCCAGCAGCGTAGGGTCGGGAGGCACTCAAGAGACCCAGTACTTC,CASSVGSGGTQETQYF
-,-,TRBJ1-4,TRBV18,TGTGCCAGCTCACCCCGTAGGGGAGGAACTAATGAAAAACTGTTTTTT,CASSPRRGGTNEKLFF
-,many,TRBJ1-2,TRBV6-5,TGTGCCAGCAGCAGAAAGGCACAGGGCCTCTATGGCTACACCTTC,CASSRKAQGLYGYTF
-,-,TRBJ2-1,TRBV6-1,TGTGCCAGCGGACAGTCCCTCTACAATGAGCAGTTCTTC,CASGQSLYNEQFF
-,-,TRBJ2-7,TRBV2,TGTGCCAGCAGGGGGGGCCTAACCTACGAGCAGTACTTC,CASRGGLTYEQYF
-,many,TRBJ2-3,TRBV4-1,TGTGCCAGCAGCCAGGACGGGAGCACAGATACGCAGTATTTT,CASSQDGSTDTQYF
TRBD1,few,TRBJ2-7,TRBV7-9,TGTGCCAGCAGCACTTCCACTGGACAGGGGCCCCTCGAGCAGTACTTC,CASSTSTGQGPLEQYF
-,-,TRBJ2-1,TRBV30,TGTGCCTGGAGTGGACTTGGGGAGCAGTTCTTC,CAWSGLGEQFF
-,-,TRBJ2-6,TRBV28,TGTGCCAGCAGTTTATACATCTCTGGGGCCAACGTCCTGACTTTC,CASSLYISGANVLTF
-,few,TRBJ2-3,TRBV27,TGTGCCAGCAGTCCAAGCACGGGAGAACGCACAGATACGCAGTATTTT,CASSPSTGERTDTQYF
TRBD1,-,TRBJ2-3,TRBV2,TGTGCCAGCAGTGAGGGACAGGGTATTGATACGCAGTATTTT,CASSEGQGIDTQYF
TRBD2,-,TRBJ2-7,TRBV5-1,TGCGCCAGCAGCTTGGCTGGGACTATGCAGTACTTC,CASSLAGTMQYF
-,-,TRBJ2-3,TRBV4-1,TGCGCCAGCAGCCAAGCGGTTAATTACGTGGATACGCAGTATTTT,CASSQAVNYVDTQYF
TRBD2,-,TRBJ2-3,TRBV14,TGTGCCAGCAGCACGGGACTAGCGGGAGGTCGTACGCAGTATTTT,CASSTGLAGGRTQYF
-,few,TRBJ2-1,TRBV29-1,TGCAGCGTTGAAGTCGCCTCTGAGCAGTTCTTC,CSVEVASEQFF
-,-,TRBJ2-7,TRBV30,TGTGCCTGGAGTAGCAGGGCCCCCTACGAGCAGTACTTC,CAWSSRAPYEQYF
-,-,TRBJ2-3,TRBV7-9,TGTGCCAGCAGCTCACCGAAGGGCTCAGATACGCAGTATTTT,CASSSPKGSDTQYF
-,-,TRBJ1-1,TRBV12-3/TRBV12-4,TGTGCCAGCAACCAGGCGGGGGAAGCTTTCTTT,CASNQAGEAFF
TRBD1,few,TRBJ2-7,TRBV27,TGTGCCAGCAGTTTCTCTACAGGGGTCGTTACCTACGAGCAGTACTTC,CASSFSTGVVTYEQYF
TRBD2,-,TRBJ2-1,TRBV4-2,TGTGCCGGCAGCCAAGGACATCGCACTAGCGGGAGAAACAATGAGCAGTTCTTC,CAGSQGHRTSGRNNEQFF
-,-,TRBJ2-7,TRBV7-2,TGTGCCAGCAGCCGGGCGCCCTTTTACGAGCAGTACTTC,CASSRAPFYEQYF
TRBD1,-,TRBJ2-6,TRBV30,TGTGCCTTTCCGGGACAGGGGTTTTCTAGGGCCAACGTCCTGACTTTC,CAFPGQGFSRANVLTF
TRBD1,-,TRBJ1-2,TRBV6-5,TGTGCCAGCAGTTCCGGGACAGTCGCTAACTATGGCTACACCTTC,CASSSGTVANYGYTF
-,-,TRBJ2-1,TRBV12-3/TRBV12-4,TGTGCCAGCAGTTTCCCTCCGGGACGCAGGTACAATGAGCAGTTCTTC,CASSFPPGRRYNEQFF
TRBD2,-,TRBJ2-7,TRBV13,TGTGCCAGCAGCTTAGGCCCCGGGACTAGAAGCTCCTACGAGCAGTACTTC,CASSLGPGTRSSYEQYF
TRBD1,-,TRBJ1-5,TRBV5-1,TGCGCCAGCAGCAGGACAGGGCAAAGCAATCAGCCCCAGCATTTT,CASSRTGQSNQPQHF